The rows below give T cell receptor beta chains drawn from one sample of a study of blood T cells in healthy people across ages. Each CDR3 protein gets one entry after TCRdb re-called the 5' RACE reads with MiXCR. There are over a million distinct CDR3 sequences in the sample; approximately 59% occur only once, and 6.7% lies in the top ten. Sample: blood. These receptors were collected from a young man in good health. CDR3s include the opening cysteine and the closing phenylalanine or tryptophan. The D gene is left open where the match is weak. Clone size, where shown, is once, few, many, or a class for clones that have expanded.

TRBD1,TRBV7-2,few,TRBJ2-7,CASSKGTGGIDEQYF,TGTGCCAGCAGCAAGGGGACAGGGGGCATCGACGAGCAGTACTTC
.,TRBV4-1,.,TRBJ1-2,CASSFQERGSYGYTF,TGCGCCAGCAGCTTTCAGGAGAGGGGTAGCTATGGCTACACCTTC
.,TRBV4-1,.,TRBJ2-1,CASSQDPGGMTYNEQFF,TGCGCCAGCAGCCAAGATCCGGGCGGGATGACCTACAATGAGCAGTTCTTC
.,TRBV29-1,.,TRBJ2-7,CSVGPTGFTSYGQYF,TGCAGCGTTGGCCCGACAGGTTTTACATCCTACGGGCAGTACTTC
TRBD1,TRBV20-1,many,TRBJ2-7,CSARTGTGRYEQYF,TGCAGTGCAAGAACCGGGACAGGTCGCTACGAGCAGTACTTC
TRBD2,TRBV12-3/TRBV12-4,.,TRBJ2-7,CASSRPGLGGSYEQYF,TGTGCCAGCAGCAGACCCGGACTAGGAGGTTCCTACGAGCAGTACTTC
TRBD1,TRBV12-5,.,TRBJ2-1,CASGWGQGNEQFF,TGTGCTAGTGGTTGGGGACAGGGGAATGAGCAGTTCTTC
.,TRBV7-2,.,TRBJ2-3,CASSLAGRLDTQYF,TGTGCCAGCAGCTTAGCAGGTCGACTCGATACGCAGTATTTT
.,TRBV5-1,few,TRBJ2-1,CASSLETAHYNEQFF,TGCGCCAGCAGCTTAGAGACAGCCCACTACAATGAGCAGTTCTTC
.,TRBV29-1,few,TRBJ2-3,CSVVIVWELSTDTQYF,TGCAGCGTTGTAATTGTTTGGGAATTAAGTACAGATACGCAGTATTTT
.,TRBV29-1,.,TRBJ2-3,CSVEGSFPDTQYF,TGCAGCGTTGAAGGAAGTTTCCCAGATACGCAGTATTTT
.,TRBV7-9,.,TRBJ1-5,CASSSPGVNQPQHF,TGTGCCAGCAGCTCTCCAGGGGTAAATCAGCCCCAGCATTTT
.,TRBV27,once,TRBJ2-7,CASSSPLTEGRAYEQYF,TGTGCCAGCAGTTCCCCCCTCACCGAGGGCCGGGCATACGAGCAGTACTTC